This TCR beta chain is from a study of blood T cell repertoires in COVID-19. In the study overall: The United States, Italy and Spain provided the acute and convalescent COVID-19 samples. T cells, B-cell-depleted T cells, or PBMCs provided the cDNA or gDNA that served as material.

Under the authors' procedure: Reference gene primers were amplified, and this amplification served to estimate nucleated cell counts. Profiling relied on immunoSEQ multiplex PCR, and the TCRdb table lists in-frame clones only, not all of them. That table supplies the V and J calls and clone size; D and trimming were determined from the DNA. Of about 60,000 clones in the sample, about 80% were seen once. The V gene's germline CDR1 is SGHNT and CDR2 YYREEE (reference sequence). The V end was cut by 3 bases, the J end by 2 bases, with 11 bases between. This CDR3 has 14 amino acids. This clone was seen only a few times.

The source is a man in his fifties or sixties with acute or convalescent COVID-19. This chain joins TRBV5-4 and TRBJ1-2, with a tentative D call TRBD1 (6 bases). Sequenced sample: peripheral blood. CDR3 in amino acids: CASSSAGANYGYTF. As DNA, the CDR3 is TGTGCCAGCAGCTCCGCGGGGGCAAACTATGGCTACACCTTC.